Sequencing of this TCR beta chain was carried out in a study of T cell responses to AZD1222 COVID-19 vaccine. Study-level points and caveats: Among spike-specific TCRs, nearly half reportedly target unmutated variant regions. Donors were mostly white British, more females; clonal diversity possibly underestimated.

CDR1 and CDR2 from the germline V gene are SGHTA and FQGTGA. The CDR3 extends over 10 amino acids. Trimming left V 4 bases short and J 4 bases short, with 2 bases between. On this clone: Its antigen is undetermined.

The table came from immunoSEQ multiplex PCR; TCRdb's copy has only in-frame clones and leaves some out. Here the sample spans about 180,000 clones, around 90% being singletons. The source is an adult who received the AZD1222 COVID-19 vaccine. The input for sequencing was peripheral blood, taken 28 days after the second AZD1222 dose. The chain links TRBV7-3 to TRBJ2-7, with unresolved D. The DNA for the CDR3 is TGTGCCAGCAGCTCATACGAGCAGTACTTC. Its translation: CASSSYEQYF.